These 32 T cell receptor beta chains were all obtained from the same sample, sequenced in a study of PD-1 blockade in classical Hodgkin lymphoma. The data were produced by immunoSEQ multiplex PCR, yet TCRdb's version contains in-frame clones alone and is incomplete. The data hold roughly 34,000 clones, with over 65% observed a single time. Every one of the patients relapsed after autologous stem cell transplantation (brentuximab vedotin exposure was variable). The specimen comprised peripheral blood mononuclear cells (PBMCs), sampled before the second cycle of nivolumab. Receptors originate from a human donor with classical Hodgkin lymphoma.

This clone was detected only a few times. This chain connects TRBV2 to TRBJ2-1, with a possible D match to TRBD1 (6 bases). Deletions cut 2 bases from V and 4 bases from J, with 12 bases between. This CDR3 has 15 residues. The germline V gene encodes CDR1 SNHLY and CDR2 FYNNEI. CDR3 in DNA: TGTGCCAGCAGTGAACCTGGGACAAGTTACAATGAGCAGTTCTTC. This encodes CASSEPGTSYNEQFF. The whole variable domain, filled in from reference TRBV2 and TRBJ2-1, reads EPEVTQTPSHQVTQMGQEVILRCVPISNHLYFYWYRQILGQKVEFLVSFYNNEISEKSEIFDDQFSVERPDGSNFTLKIRSTKLEDSAMYFCASSEPGTSYNEQFFGPGTRLTVL.

V is TRBV6-6 and J is TRBJ1-2; D not certain. The germline V gene encodes CDR1 MNHNY and CDR2 SVGAGI (reference sequence). V shed 11 bases and J shed 3 bases, with 13 bases lying between them. The CDR3 consists of 12 residues. Here the CDR3 DNA reads TGTGCCTCGTGGGCAGCGGACTATGGCTACACCTTC. It encodes CASWAADYGYTF.

This clone has a single count. V and J are TRBV5-4 and TRBJ2-5; 9 bases are a match to TRBD1. This CDR3 is built from 15 residues. V lost 6 bases and J lost 4; bases outside the gene matches: 10. Germline V gives CDR1 SGHNT, CDR2 YYREEE (reference sequence). In DNA, the CDR3 is TGTGCCAGCAACCACCGGGACAGGGATTCAGAGACCCAGTACTTC. It specifies CASNHRDRDSETQYF.

The rearrangement uses TRBV20-1 and TRBJ1-1; D is uncertain. Trimming removed 6 bases from V and 1 base from J, with 6 bases in between. The CDR3 loop spans 11 amino acids. The germline gives CDR1 DFQATT, CDR2 SNEGSKA (reference sequence). The CDR3 protein is CSAARNTEAFF. The CDR3 DNA follows: TGCAGTGCAGCGCGGAACACTGAAGCTTTCTTT.

The genes are TRBV7-3 and TRBJ2-1; TRBD1 matches at 8 bases. Germline CDR1 is SGHTA and CDR2 is FQGTGA. V shed 5 bases and J 1 base; nucleotides not matched to a gene: 19. CDR3 size: 20 residues. This chain's CDR3 is CASSGQFLQGARGSYNEQFF. In nucleotides, the CDR3 is TGTGCCAGCAGCGGCCAATTCCTTCAGGGGGCGCGGGGTTCCTACAATGAGCAGTTCTTC.

This clone showed up just a few times. The chain has TRBV4-2 and TRBJ2-2; 7 bases are a match to TRBD2. CDR3 length: 15 residues. The germline CDR1 and CDR2 sequences are LGHNA and YNFKEQ. With V trimmed by 5 bases and J by 6 bases, 9 bases remained unmatched. CDR3 coding DNA: TGTGCCAGCAGCTCCCCCAGCGGGGTGGCCGGGGAGCTGTTTTTT. Translation gives CASSSPSGVAGELFF.

The rearrangement joins TRBV1 to TRBJ1-6. TRBV1 is a pseudogene. The CDR3 extends over 16 amino acids. CDR3 sequence (DNA): TGCACCAGCAGCCTACTTTGTGGGGACCGTAATTCACCCCTCCACTTT. Translation: CTSSLLCGDRNSPLHF.

The CDR3, as DNA: TGTGCCAGCAGAGGGTCCAATCAGCCCCAGCATTTT. It specifies CASRGSNQPQHF. V gene TRBV2 combines with J gene TRBJ1-5; no definite D call. CDR1 SNHLY and CDR2 FYNNEI come from the germline V gene. The CDR3 runs to 12 residues. V was trimmed by 6 bases and J by 3 bases, leaving 6 bases between them. Full variable domain (rest looked up from reference TRBV2 and TRBJ1-5): EPEVTQTPSHQVTQMGQEVILRCVPISNHLYFYWYRQILGQKVEFLVSFYNNEISEKSEIFDDQFSVERPDGSNFTLKIRSTKLEDSAMYFCASRGSNQPQHFGDGTRLSIL.

The CDR3 is CASSVYRDSGTDTQYF. As DNA, the CDR3 is TGTGCCAGTAGTGTTTACCGGGACAGTGGCACAGATACGCAGTATTTT. The chain recombines TRBV19 with TRBJ2-3; TRBD1 aligns across 7 bases. V gave up 5 bases and J gave up 1 base; unmatched junction bases: 9. The CDR3 runs 16 residues. CDR1 is LNHDA and CDR2 is SQIVND in the germline V gene (reference sequence).

The genes are TRBV6-1 and TRBJ2-5, with a tentative D call TRBD2 (5 bases). Germline-derived CDR1 and CDR2 are MNHNS and SASEGT. Deletions cut 8 bases from V and 7 bases from J, with 20 bases between. CDR3 length: 14 residues. CDR3 in amino acids: CASSPTGEIATQYF. The CDR3 nucleotides read TGTGCCAGCTCCCCGACCGGGGAGATAGCGACCCAGTACTTC.

The chain has TRBV5-8 and TRBJ2-5; 9 positions agree with TRBD2. The CDR3 extends over 16 amino acids. CDR1 and CDR2 from the germline V gene are SGHTS and YDEGEE. The V segment lost 4 bases and the J segment 4 bases; nucleotides outside the gene matches: 11. Here the CDR3 reads CASSPAPNSGGETQYF. The CDR3 region has the DNA TGTGCCAGCAGCCCCGCCCCGAATAGCGGGGGAGAGACCCAGTACTTC.

The chain is built from TRBV27 and TRBJ2-7; the D gene is possibly TRBD2 (5 bases). The CDR3 consists of 15 residues. V dropped 6 bases and J dropped 3 bases, with 18 bases sitting between them. From germline, CDR1 is MNHEY and CDR2 SMNVEV (reference sequence). The DNA for the CDR3 is TGTGCCAGCAGCCCGGGGATTGGGGAAGGCTACGAGCAGTACTTC. This encodes CASSPGIGEGYEQYF.

The chain has TRBV27 and TRBJ1-2, with TRBD1 identical over 9 bases. CDR1 and CDR2 from the germline V gene are MNHEY and SMNVEV (reference sequence). Trimming at V came to 8 bases and at J to 3 bases, leaving 10 bases not matched to a gene. The CDR3 loop spans 15 amino acids. The CDR3 DNA reads TGTGCCAGCGTGGGAAAACAGGGGGCGTACTATGGCTACACCTTC. Translating gives CASVGKQGAYYGYTF.

To note about this clone: This sample includes further DNA sequences coding for the same CDR3. The chain uses TRBV7-8 and TRBJ1-1; D remains ambiguous. With 1 base removed from V and 1 base from J, the gap between germline ends came to 4 bases. CDR3 size: 13 residues. From germline, CDR1 is SGHVS and CDR2 FQNEAQ. In DNA, the CDR3 is TGTGCCAGCAGCTTAGTGGGGAACACTGAAGCTTTCTTT. It codes for CASSLVGNTEAFF. Full variable domain (rest looked up from reference TRBV7-8 and TRBJ1-1): GAGVSQSPRYKVAKRGQDVALRCDPISGHVSLFWYQQALGQGPEFLTYFQNEAQLDKSGLPSDRFFAERPEGSVSTLKIQRTQQEDSAVYLCASSLVGNTEAFFGQGTRLTVV.

This clone was detected a few times. The gene calls are TRBV18 and TRBJ2-2; D is unclear. V was shortened by 2 bases and J by 6 bases, with 1 base between the two germline ends. Germline CDR1 and CDR2: KGHSH and LQKENI. The CDR3 sequence is 11 residues long. CDR3 loop: CASSPSGELFF. CDR3 DNA: TGTGCCAGCTCACCATCCGGGGAGCTGTTTTTT. The variable domain in full, completed from reference TRBV18 and TRBJ2-2, reads NAGVMQNPRHLVRRRGQEARLRCSPMKGHSHVYWYRQLPEEGLKFMVYLQKENIIDESGMPKERFSAEFPKEGPSILRIQQVVRGDSAAYFCASSPSGELFFGEGSRLTVL.

This chain uses TRBV18 with TRBJ2-7; D may match TRBD1 or TRBD2 (5 bases each). The germline V gene has CDR1 KGHSH and CDR2 LQKENI. Trimming left V 3 bases short and J 7 bases short, with 10 bases between. This CDR3 is built from 12 residues. This CDR3 reads CASSPGTQEQYF. The CDR3 coding sequence is TGTGCCAGCTCACCCGGGACGCAGGAGCAGTACTTC. The full variable domain, in which reference TRBV18 and TRBJ2-7 provide the parts outside the CDR3, is NAGVMQNPRHLVRRRGQEARLRCSPMKGHSHVYWYRQLPEEGLKFMVYLQKENIIDESGMPKERFSAEFPKEGPSILRIQQVVRGDSAAYFCASSPGTQEQYFGPGTRLTVT.

This clone was counted between two and nine times. The rearrangement links TRBV7-8 to TRBJ1-4; tentative D call: TRBD1 (5 bases). The CDR3 extends over 14 amino acids. Germline V CDR1 and CDR2: SGHVS, FQNEAQ. The V end lost 4 bases, the J end lost 5 bases, and 11 bases lay between the germline ends. CDR3 loop: CASSSGTANEKLFF. The CDR3 DNA follows: TGTGCCAGCAGCTCCGGGACGGCAAATGAAAAACTGTTTTTT.

The chain couples TRBV7-2 to TRBJ2-4; 14 nucleotides match TRBD2. Looked up from germline, CDR1 is SGHTA and CDR2 is FQGNSA. Trimming cost V 4 bases and J 6 bases; bases outside gene matches: 2. The CDR3 totals 15 residues. CDR3 loop: CASSSGLAGVNIQYF. Written as DNA, the CDR3 is TGTGCCAGCAGCTCGGGACTAGCGGGGGTAAACATTCAGTACTTC.

This sequence joins TRBV10-3 and TRBJ1-6; no firm D call. Germline lookup yields CDR1 ENHRY and CDR2 SYGVKD. The CDR3 runs to 15 residues. Trimming pared 5 bases from V and 0 bases from J, leaving 8 bases between. The CDR3 sequence is CAISKGSSYNSPLHF. DNA for the CDR3: TGTGCCATCAGTAAAGGGAGCTCCTATAATTCACCCCTCCACTTT.

The CDR3 nucleotides are TGTGCCAGCACACTACTTATAGACTACACCTTC. Encoded protein: CASTLLIDYTF. The gene calls are TRBV6-1 and TRBJ1-2, with D unclear. This CDR3 has 11 residues. V shed 7 bases and J shed 10 bases, with 13 bases lying between them. Germline loops: CDR1 MNHNS, CDR2 SASEGT.

This clone turned up a few times. The chain employs TRBV2 and TRBJ2-7; D is perhaps TRBD2 (7 bases). Germline values: CDR1 SNHLY, CDR2 FYNNEI. The V end was cut by 7 bases, the J end by 3 bases, with 16 bases between. The CDR3 sequence is 14 residues long. The CDR3 is CASTQGRGGYEQYF. The CDR3 nucleotides are TGTGCCAGCACCCAGGGGAGGGGTGGCTACGAGCAGTACTTC.

The genes are TRBV5-1 and TRBJ2-7; possibly TRBD1 or TRBD2 for D (5 bases each). The V gene's germline CDR1 is SGHRS and CDR2 YFSETQ. The CDR3 length is 17 residues. V dropped 6 bases and J dropped 8 bases, with 30 bases sitting between them. The CDR3 reads CASTRASGSGLSYKQYF. CDR3 nucleotide sequence: TGCGCCAGCACCCGGGCATCGGGGTCGGGGCTCTCGTACAAGCAGTACTTC. The variable domain in full, with the rest retrieved from reference TRBV5-1 and TRBJ2-7, is KAGVTQTPRYLIKTRGQQVTLSCSPISGHRSVSWYQQTPGQGLQFLFEYFSETQRNKGNFPGRFSGRQFSNSRSEMNVSTLELGDSALYLCASTRASGSGLSYKQYFGPGTRLTVT.

V and J are TRBV2 and TRBJ1-2; no definite D call. CDR1 SNHLY and CDR2 FYNNEI come from the germline V gene. This CDR3 region has 14 residues. V was shortened by 0 bases and J by 2 bases, with 7 bases between the two germline ends. This chain's CDR3 is CASSEAGTNYGYTF. The CDR3 DNA is TGTGCCAGCAGTGAAGCGGGCACAAACTATGGCTACACCTTC. Full variable domain (remainder filled in from reference TRBV2 and TRBJ1-2): EPEVTQTPSHQVTQMGQEVILRCVPISNHLYFYWYRQILGQKVEFLVSFYNNEISEKSEIFDDQFSVERPDGSNFTLKIRSTKLEDSAMYFCASSEAGTNYGYTFGSGTRLTVV.

The chain links TRBV5-6 to TRBJ1-2, with D unclear. The CDR3 loop spans 11 amino acids. The V and J ends lost 4 bases and 6 bases respectively, with 7 bases between them. CDR1 is SGHDT, CDR2 YYEEEE, per germline. The CDR3 sequence is CASSREDGYTF. CDR3 nucleotide sequence: TGTGCCAGCAGCCGAGAGGATGGCTACACCTTC.

To note about this clone: Other DNA sequences in the sample encode the same CDR3. The gene calls are TRBV11-2 and TRBJ2-3; no definite D call. The CDR3 has 15 residues. Trimming left V 4 bases short and J 0 bases short, with 11 bases between. The germline V gene has CDR1 SGHAT and CDR2 FQNNGV. CDR3 protein: CASSSQTSSTDTQYF. The CDR3 DNA reads TGTGCCAGCAGCTCGCAGACAAGTAGCACAGATACGCAGTATTTT. Combining the CDR3 with reference TRBV11-2 and TRBJ2-3 gives the whole variable domain EAGVAQSPRYKIIEKRQSVAFWCNPISGHATLYWYQQILGQGPKLLIQFQNNGVVDDSQLPKDRFSAERLKGVDSTLKIQPAKLEDSAVYLCASSSQTSSTDTQYFGPGTRLTVL.

The chain links TRBV6-1 to TRBJ2-4; D is unresolved. Per germline, CDR1 MNHNS and CDR2 SASEGT. V was shortened by 1 base and J by 1 base, with 11 bases between the two germline ends. The CDR3 has 16 amino acids. CDR3 in DNA: TGTGCCAGCAGTGAAGAAAGAGAAGCCGCCAAAAACATTCAGTACTTC. It yields the protein CASSEEREAAKNIQYF.

The rearrangement joins TRBV9 to TRBJ2-5; no definite D call. Germline values: CDR1 SGDLS, CDR2 YYNGEE. This CDR3 comprises 12 residues. Trimming pared 7 bases from V and 0 bases from J, leaving 7 bases between. CDR3 loop: CASSRNQETQYF. CDR3 nucleotides: TGTGCCAGCTCCCGTAACCAAGAGACCCAGTACTTC.

The chain couples TRBV5-1 to TRBJ2-5; either TRBD1 or TRBD2 may fit D (5 bases each). This CDR3 spans 17 amino acids. Trimming took 0 bases from V and 0 from J, leaving 15 bases between them. Germline V gene lookup returns CDR1 SGHRS and CDR2 YFSETQ. The CDR3 nucleotides are TGCGCCAGCAGCTTGGCCTGGGGGACGGAGTACCAAGAGACCCAGTACTTC. Translated, it gives CASSLAWGTEYQETQYF.

The chain recombines TRBV11-3 with TRBJ2-1; D may be TRBD1 (6 bases). V dropped 5 bases and J dropped 2 bases, with 13 bases sitting between them. The CDR3 spans 15 residues. Germline V lookup: CDR1 SGHNT, CDR2 YENEEA. CDR3 loop: CASSQQGRAYNEQFF. In nucleotides, the CDR3 is TGTGCCAGCAGCCAACAGGGACGGGCCTACAATGAGCAGTTCTTC.

This sequence joins TRBV7-2 and TRBJ2-7; D possibly matches TRBD1 or TRBD2 (5 bases each). V lost 5 bases to trimming and J lost 7 bases, with 15 bases between them. Germline lookup yields CDR1 SGHTA and CDR2 FQGNSA. The CDR3 sequence is 13 residues long. CDR3 amino acids: CASSQALAGEQYF. The CDR3 DNA reads TGTGCCAGCAGCCAAGCCCTAGCAGGGGAGCAGTACTTC.

The gene calls are TRBV15 and TRBJ2-3; D is perhaps TRBD1 (6 bases). Germline lookup yields CDR1 LNHNV and CDR2 YYDKDF (reference sequence). V was shortened by 0 bases and J by 5 bases, with 12 bases between the two germline ends. The CDR3 runs 15 residues. The CDR3, as DNA: TGTGCCACCAGCAGAGATCTAGGCAGGGGAGATACGCAGTATTTT. Protein: CATSRDLGRGDTQYF.

Only a few counts were recorded for this clone. This chain joins TRBV9 and TRBJ2-6; 8 bases fit TRBD2. Germline assignment: CDR1 SGDLS and CDR2 YYNGEE. This CDR3 spans 17 amino acids. The V and J ends lost 0 bases and 0 bases, in that order; junction bases with no gene match: 2. DNA for the CDR3: TGTGCCAGCAGCGTAGACAGCGGGGGCTCTGGGGCCAACGTCCTGACTTTC. It translates to CASSVDSGGSGANVLTF.